One sample yielded the 18 T cell receptor beta chains listed below, sequenced in a study of blood T cell repertoires in COVID-19 (dated by TCRdb to 2020 to 2022). The library came from the immunoSEQ multiplex PCR assay. Drawn from immuneACCESS, this table holds only the in-frame rearrangements with V and J called that TCRdb kept. Clones are partly lost; checked studies trace under half to an unresolved V gene and leave the rest unexplained. This sample has roughly 160,000 clones in its table, and approximately 84% of those were observed once. Approximately 10% of the sample comes from the top ten. Sequencing was done on a sample of peripheral blood. Every receptor here comes from an older man with active or convalescent COVID-19.

The chain links TRBV18 to TRBJ1-1; TRBD1 is a possible D gene (6 bases). The CDR3 is made up of 15 amino acids. CDR1 is KGHSH, CDR2 LQKENI, per germline. Trimming cost V 2 bases and J 6 bases, with 16 bases left between them. DNA of the CDR3: TGTGCCAGCTCACCAAGAGGACAGTTAGACGCTGAAGCTTTCTTT. Translating gives CASSPRGQLDAEAFF. Using reference TRBV18 and TRBJ1-1 for the parts outside the CDR3, the full variable domain is NAGVMQNPRHLVRRRGQEARLRCSPMKGHSHVYWYRQLPEEGLKFMVYLQKENIIDESGMPKERFSAEFPKEGPSILRIQQVVRGDSAAYFCASSPRGQLDAEAFFGQGTRLTVV.

The chain employs TRBV2 and TRBJ1-5; TRBD1 might be the D (5 bases). Germline V gene sequence: CDR1 SNHLY, CDR2 FYNNEI. The CDR3 is 15 amino acids. Trimming cost V 6 bases and J 0 bases, with 12 bases left between them. This CDR3 reads CASRAGTYSNQPQHF. The CDR3 DNA sequence: TGTGCCAGCAGAGCCGGGACTTATAGCAATCAGCCCCAGCATTTT.

The chain links TRBV11-1 to TRBJ2-1, with D maybe TRBD2 (6 bases). The CDR3 totals 16 residues. Germline CDR1 and CDR2: SGHAT and FQDESV (reference sequence). V lost 7 bases, J lost 2 bases, and 18 bases lay in between. Here the CDR3 reads CASILSGTRAYNEQFF. CDR3 sequence (DNA): TGTGCCAGCATACTTTCCGGGACTCGGGCCTACAATGAGCAGTTCTTC.

The rearrangement uses TRBV5-1 and TRBJ2-3; D uncertain. The germline V and J ends were trimmed by 0 bases and 5 bases, with 10 bases remaining between them. This CDR3 has 14 amino acids. The V gene's germline CDR1 is SGHRS and CDR2 YFSETQ. CDR3 residues: CASSLGQAGDTQYF. The CDR3 DNA is TGCGCCAGCAGCTTGGGCCAGGCAGGAGATACGCAGTATTTT.

The J gene is TRBJ2-7, the V gene TRBV11-3; TRBD1 is a possible D gene (5 bases). The CDR3 runs to 16 residues. In germline, CDR1 is SGHNT, CDR2 YENEEA. Trimming took 1 base from V and 6 from J, leaving 19 bases between them. This CDR3 reads CASSLGAQGTLSEQYF. The CDR3 nucleotides read TGTGCCAGCAGCTTAGGTGCCCAGGGAACATTAAGCGAGCAGTACTTC.

V gene TRBV27 combines with J gene TRBJ2-1, with 7 bases that match TRBD2. Per germline, CDR1 MNHEY and CDR2 SMNVEV (reference sequence). V dropped 8 bases and J dropped 3; count of bases not matched to a gene: 13. The CDR3 has 16 amino acids. The DNA for the CDR3 is TGTGCCAGCGATCCGAAACGGGGGGTATACTACAATGAGCAGTTCTTC. This sequence encodes CASDPKRGVYYNEQFF.

The V and J genes are TRBV4-1 and TRBJ2-5; D ambiguous. Germline values: CDR1 MGHRA, CDR2 YSYEKL. The V end lost 0 bases, the J end lost 5 bases, and 10 bases lay between the germline ends. This CDR3 spans 14 amino acids. CDR3 amino acids: CASSQDWASETQYF. CDR3 nucleotides: TGCGCCAGCAGCCAAGATTGGGCTTCGGAGACCCAGTACTTC.

This chain uses TRBV2 with TRBJ1-2; maybe TRBD1 (6 bases). The CDR3 is 14 residues long. Looked up from germline, CDR1 is SNHLY and CDR2 is FYNNEI. V was shortened by 4 bases and J by 0 bases, with 9 bases between the two germline ends. In DNA form, the CDR3 reads TGTGCCAGCAGTGGGTGGGACACTAACTATGGCTACACCTTC. The encoded protein is CASSGWDTNYGYTF. The full variable domain, rest sourced from reference TRBV2 and TRBJ1-2, is EPEVTQTPSHQVTQMGQEVILRCVPISNHLYFYWYRQILGQKVEFLVSFYNNEISEKSEIFDDQFSVERPDGSNFTLKIRSTKLEDSAMYFCASSGWDTNYGYTFGSGTRLTVV.

This chain uses TRBV5-1 with TRBJ2-1; TRBD1 might be the D (6 bases). The germline gives CDR1 SGHRS, CDR2 YFSETQ. Trimming removed 4 bases from V and 2 bases from J, with 13 bases in between. CDR3 length equals 15 residues. In DNA, the CDR3 is TGCGCCAGCAGCCCCAGGGGAGCGGCCTACAATGAGCAGTTCTTC. This gives the protein CASSPRGAAYNEQFF.

The V call is TRBV11-2, the J call TRBJ2-1, with D possibly matching TRBD2 (6 bases). V was shortened by 5 bases and J by 4 bases, with 18 bases between the two germline ends. This CDR3 contains 16 residues. Germline CDR1 is SGHAT and CDR2 is FQNNGV. CDR3 nucleotide sequence: TGTGCCAGCAGCGTAATTTTCCCTAGCGCTTACAATGAGCAGTTCTTC. It specifies CASSVIFPSAYNEQFF. Complete variable domain (other parts from reference TRBV11-2 and TRBJ2-1): EAGVAQSPRYKIIEKRQSVAFWCNPISGHATLYWYQQILGQGPKLLIQFQNNGVVDDSQLPKDRFSAERLKGVDSTLKIQPAKLEDSAVYLCASSVIFPSAYNEQFFGPGTRLTVL.

The chain combines TRBV27 with TRBJ2-4; 9 nucleotides align to TRBD1. The germline CDR1 and CDR2 sequences are MNHEY and SMNVEV (reference sequence). J was trimmed by 4 bases and V by 2 bases; bases with no gene match: 3. The CDR3 covers 15 residues. Here the CDR3 reads CASSLGQGRKNIQYF. CDR3 DNA sequence: TGTGCCAGCAGTTTAGGACAGGGGCGGAAAAACATTCAGTACTTC.

The rearrangement links TRBV4-3 to TRBJ1-3; 7 bases are a match to TRBD1. CDR3 length equals 16 residues. V was clipped by 0 bases and J by 0 bases; unmatched bases: 2. Per germline, CDR1 LGHNA and CDR2 YSLEER. CDR3 sequence: CASSQDWTGSGNTIYF. Here the CDR3 DNA reads TGCGCCAGCAGCCAAGATTGGACAGGCTCTGGAAACACCATATATTTT.

The V call is TRBV11-2, the J call TRBJ2-1, with no clear D. The V end was cut by 3 bases, the J end by 9 bases, with 9 bases between. Germline V gene data show CDR1 as SGHAT and CDR2 as FQNNGV. The length of the CDR3 is 12 residues. CDR3 loop: CASSFGGVEQFF. CDR3 coding DNA: TGTGCCAGCAGCTTTGGTGGAGTTGAGCAGTTCTTC.

The rearrangement joins TRBV20-1 to TRBJ2-3; 8 positions agree with TRBD2. V lost 3 bases to trimming and J lost 0 bases; unmatched junction nucleotides: 11. Germline V gene data show CDR1 as DFQATT and CDR2 as SNEGSKA (reference sequence). This CDR3 comprises 17 residues. In DNA, the CDR3 is TGCAGTGCTAGTACGGGAGGGTACGTCCTTAGCACAGATACGCAGTATTTT. Its translation: CSASTGGYVLSTDTQYF.

The chain is built from TRBV27 and TRBJ2-3, with 11 bases matching TRBD2. With V trimmed by 2 bases and J by 2 bases, 6 bases remained unmatched. Germline V lookup: CDR1 MNHEY, CDR2 SMNVEV (reference sequence). The CDR3 totals 17 residues. CDR3 nucleotides: TGTGCCAGCAGTTTAGGGGGGACTAGCGGTGTCACAGATACGCAGTATTTT. Translated: CASSLGGTSGVTDTQYF.

The chain combines TRBV7-2 with TRBJ2-5; D is uncertain. V shed 4 bases and J shed 2 bases, with 5 bases lying between them. In germline, CDR1 is SGHTA, CDR2 FQGNSA. The length of the CDR3 is 12 residues. CDR3 sequence: CASSSPQETQYF. CDR3 DNA sequence: TGTGCCAGCAGCTCCCCTCAAGAGACCCAGTACTTC. The full variable domain, with the rest looked up from reference TRBV7-2 and TRBJ2-5, is GAGVSQSPSNKVTEKGKDVELRCDPISGHTALYWYRQSLGQGLEFLIYFQGNSAPDKSGLPSDRFSAERTGGSVSTLTIQRTQQEDSAVYLCASSSPQETQYFGPGTRLLVL.

The chain combines TRBV28 with TRBJ1-5, with D possibly being TRBD1 (5 bases). V was trimmed by 5 bases and J by 8 bases, leaving 16 bases between them. The CDR3 totals 14 residues. Looked up from germline, CDR1 is MDHEN and CDR2 is SYDVKM. CDR3 nucleotides: TGTGCCAGCAGTAACCACGGCAGGGTAGAGCCCCAGCATTTT. Its protein is CASSNHGRVEPQHF.

V is TRBV7-9 and J is TRBJ1-2; D is undetermined. The germline gives CDR1 SEHNR, CDR2 FQNEAQ (reference sequence). V was shortened by 6 bases and J by 0 bases, with 8 bases between the two germline ends. The CDR3 spans 13 residues. In nucleotides, the CDR3 is TGTGCCAGCAGTATGGAGGCTAACTATGGCTACACCTTC. Its protein is CASSMEANYGYTF.